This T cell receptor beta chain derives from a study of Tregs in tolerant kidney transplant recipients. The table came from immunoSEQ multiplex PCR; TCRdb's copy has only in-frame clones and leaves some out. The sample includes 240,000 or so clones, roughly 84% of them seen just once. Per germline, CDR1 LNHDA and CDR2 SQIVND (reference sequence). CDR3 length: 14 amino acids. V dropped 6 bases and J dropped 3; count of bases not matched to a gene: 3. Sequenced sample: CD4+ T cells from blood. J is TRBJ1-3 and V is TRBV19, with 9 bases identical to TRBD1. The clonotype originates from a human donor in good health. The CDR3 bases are TGTGCCAGTAGGGGACAGGGAGGTGGAAACACCATATATTTT. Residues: CASRGQGGGNTIYF.